This T cell receptor (beta chain) comes out of a study of blood T cell repertoires in COVID-19. Study summary: Researchers got acute and convalescent COVID-19 samples from the United States, Italy and Spain. The analysed material was cDNA or gDNA that came from T cells, B-cell-depleted T cells, or PBMCs.

This clone was recorded only once. The germline CDR1 and CDR2 sequences are SQVTM and ANQGSEA. Trimming at V came to 4 bases and at J to 5 bases, leaving 16 bases not matched to a gene. The CDR3 is 16 amino acids. Per the study methods: How many nucleated cells were present was estimated from reference gene primer amplification. Some clones are missing from TCRdb's copy, which holds only in-frame ones; the method was immunoSEQ multiplex PCR. V and J calls and clone size are as listed in that table; D and trimming were resolved from the DNA. The repertoire consists of roughly 90,000 clones, with roughly 78% occurring once and the leading ten covering 10%.

Sequenced input: peripheral blood. This chain joins TRBV29-1 and TRBJ2-5; 7 bases match TRBD1. This TCR came from a woman between 70 and 85 years old with acute or convalescent COVID-19. As DNA, the CDR3 is TGCAGCGTTGCAAACTTCCGGACAGGCCGCCCCGAGACCCAGTACTTC. It encodes CSVANFRTGRPETQYF.